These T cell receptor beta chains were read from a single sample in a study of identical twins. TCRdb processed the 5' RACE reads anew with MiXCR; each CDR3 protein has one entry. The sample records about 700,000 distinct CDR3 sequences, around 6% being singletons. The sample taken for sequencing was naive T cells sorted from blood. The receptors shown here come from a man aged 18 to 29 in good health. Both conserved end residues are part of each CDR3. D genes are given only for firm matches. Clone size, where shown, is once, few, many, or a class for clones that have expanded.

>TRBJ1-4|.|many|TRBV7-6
TGTGCCAGCAGCCCCCCTAATGAAAAACTGTTTTTT
CASSPPNEKLFF
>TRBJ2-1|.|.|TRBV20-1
TGCAGTGCTAGTCCCGAAGGGAATGAGCAGTTCTTC
CSASPEGNEQFF
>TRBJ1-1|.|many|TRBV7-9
TGTGCCAGCAGGAAATGGGAGACTGAAGCTTTCTTT
CASRKWETEAFF
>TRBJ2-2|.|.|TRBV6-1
TGTGCCAGCAGCCCCGGGGCTCCCTGGCCCGGGGAGCTGTTTTTT
CASSPGAPWPGELFF
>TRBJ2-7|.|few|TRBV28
TGTGCCAGCAGTCCACCACGACAGGGAGGCTACGAGCAGTACTTC
CASSPPRQGGYEQYF
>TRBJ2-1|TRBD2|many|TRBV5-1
TGCGCCAGCAGACCTGCGGGAGGGCCCTCCTACAATGAGCAGTTCTTC
CASRPAGGPSYNEQFF
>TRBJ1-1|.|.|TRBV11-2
TGTGCCAGCAGCCTTACGAGGAGTGGGGGCACTGAAGCTTTCTTT
CASSLTRSGGTEAFF
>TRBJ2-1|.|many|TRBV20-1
TGCAGTGCGGTGGCAAACAATGAGCAGTTCTTC
CSAVANNEQFF
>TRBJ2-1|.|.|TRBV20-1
TGCAGTGCTAGAAACAGCGCGGCCTACAATGAGCAGTTCTTC
CSARNSAAYNEQFF
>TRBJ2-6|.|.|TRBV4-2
TGTGCCAGCAGCCCCCACCGGGGCTCTGGGGCCAACGTCCTGACTTTC
CASSPHRGSGANVLTF
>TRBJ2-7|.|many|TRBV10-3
TGTGCCATCAGTGACAGCGGCGGGAACCCCTACGAGCAGTACTTC
CAISDSGGNPYEQYF
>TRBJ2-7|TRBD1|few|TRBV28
TGTGCCAGCAGTCTGACAGGGTACTCCTACGAGCAGTACTTC
CASSLTGYSYEQYF
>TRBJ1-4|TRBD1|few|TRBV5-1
TGCGCCAGCAGCTTGTGGGGACAGACGAATAATGAAAAACTGTTTTTT
CASSLWGQTNNEKLFF
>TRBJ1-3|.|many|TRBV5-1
TGCGCCAGCAGAACGTACTCTGGAAACACCATATATTTT
CASRTYSGNTIYF
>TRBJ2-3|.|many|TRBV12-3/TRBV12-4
TGTGCCAGCAGTTTTGGGACGGCAGATACGCAGTATTTT
CASSFGTADTQYF
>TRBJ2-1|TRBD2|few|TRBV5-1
TGCGCCAGCAGCGCCTTTGCTGTTAGCGGGACCAATGAGCAGTTCTTC
CASSAFAVSGTNEQFF
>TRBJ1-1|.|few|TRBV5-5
TGTGCCAGCAGCTTGGTACTTTCTGAAGCTTTCTTT
CASSLVLSEAFF
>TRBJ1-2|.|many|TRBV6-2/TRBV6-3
TGTGCCAGCTTCGAACGAGGAGCCCGCTATGGCTACACCTTC
CASFERGARYGYTF
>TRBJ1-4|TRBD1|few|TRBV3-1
TGTGCCAGCAGCCATGAGGCTGGACAGGGAGGCCGGACTATGTTTTTT
CASSHEAGQGGRTMFF
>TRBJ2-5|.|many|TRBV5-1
TGCGCCAGCAGCTTGGGACTGGGGAAAGAGACCCAGTACTTC
CASSLGLGKETQYF
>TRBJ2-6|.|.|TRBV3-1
TGTGCCAGCAGCCAGGGGTACTTCTCAGGGGCCAACGTCCTGACTTTC
CASSQGYFSGANVLTF
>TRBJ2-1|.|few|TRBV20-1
TGCAGTGCTAGAGAGGGTGGTGCGGGCCTCTACAATGAGCAGTTCTTC
CSAREGGAGLYNEQFF
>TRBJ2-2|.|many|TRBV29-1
TGCAGCGGCACAGGGACCGGGGAGCTGTTTTTT
CSGTGTGELFF
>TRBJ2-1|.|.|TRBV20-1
TGCAGTGCTACCCCCCTAGCGATATACAATGAGCAGTTCTTC
CSATPLAIYNEQFF
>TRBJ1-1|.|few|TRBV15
TGTGCCACCAGCAGAGAACGGGAACTGAACACTGAAGCTTTCTTT
CATSRERELNTEAFF
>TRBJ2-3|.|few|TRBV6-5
TGTGCCAGCAGTTACTCCAACAGGGCCCACACAGATACGCAGTATTTT
CASSYSNRAHTDTQYF
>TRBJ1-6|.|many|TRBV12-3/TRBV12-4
TGTGCCAGCAATGGGGGAGGCAATTCACCCCTCCACTTT
CASNGGGNSPLHF
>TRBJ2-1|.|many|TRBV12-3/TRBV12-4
TGTGCCAGCAGTTTAGACGCCGACAATGAGCAGTTCTTC
CASSLDADNEQFF
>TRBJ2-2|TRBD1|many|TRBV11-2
TGTGCCAGCAGCTTAGATCTAGACAGGGGGACGTACACCGGGGAGCTGTTTTTT
CASSLDLDRGTYTGELFF
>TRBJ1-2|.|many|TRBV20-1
TGCAGTGCCTTATCGGGCTATGGCTACACCTTC
CSALSGYGYTF
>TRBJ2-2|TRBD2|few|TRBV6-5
TGTGCCAGCAGTTATCTGGCTAGCGGGAGTTTCGGGGAGCTGTTTTTT
CASSYLASGSFGELFF
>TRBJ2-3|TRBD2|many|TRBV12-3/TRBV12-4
TGTGCCAGCAGTTTAGCGCACGAGACTAGCGGTACGCAGTATTTT
CASSLAHETSGTQYF
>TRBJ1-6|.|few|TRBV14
TGTGCCAGCAGCCAAGTCAGGGGCAGGGTGGAATCACCCCTCCACTTT
CASSQVRGRVESPLHF
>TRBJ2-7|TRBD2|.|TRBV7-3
TGTGCCAGCAGCTCAAATAGCGGGAGTGGGGAGCAGTACTTC
CASSSNSGSGEQYF
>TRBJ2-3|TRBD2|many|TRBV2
TGTGCCAGCAAGATAAGGACTAGCGGGAGCTATACGCAGTATTTT
CASKIRTSGSYTQYF
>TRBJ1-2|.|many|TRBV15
TGTGCCACCAGCAGAGATGGGATAGTTAACCTGTATGGCTACACCTTC
CATSRDGIVNLYGYTF
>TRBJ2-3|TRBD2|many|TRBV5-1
TGCGCCAGTGAGGCCGGCGGGAGCGGCACAGATACGCAGTATTTT
CASEAGGSGTDTQYF
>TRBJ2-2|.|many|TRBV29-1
TGCAGCGTTGGAGGCGCGACTATAGCGTCCGGGGAGCTGTTTTTT
CSVGGATIASGELFF
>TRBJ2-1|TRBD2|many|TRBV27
TGTGCCAGCAGCCCCAGGGAGGGCCTAGGGGATGAGCAGTTCTTC
CASSPREGLGDEQFF
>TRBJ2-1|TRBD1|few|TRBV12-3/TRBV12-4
TGTGCCAGCAGTTTAGGAGGGACAGGCCTATACAATGAGCAGTTCTTC
CASSLGGTGLYNEQFF
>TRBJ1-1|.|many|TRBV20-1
TGCAGTGCTCTACTGAACACTGAAGCTTTCTTT
CSALLNTEAFF
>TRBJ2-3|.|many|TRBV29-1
TGCAGCGGAGCACCGACCGGAGATACGCAGTATTTT
CSGAPTGDTQYF
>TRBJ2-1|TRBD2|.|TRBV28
TGTGCCAGCAGTTTGCCACTAGCGGGAGGACGGGAGCAGTTCTTC
CASSLPLAGGREQFF
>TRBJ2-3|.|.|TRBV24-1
TGTGCCACCAGTGATCGGACGCCCAGTACGCAGTATTTT
CATSDRTPSTQYF
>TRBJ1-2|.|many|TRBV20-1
TGCAGTGCTAGAGATCGGGGCATAGGCTACACCTTC
CSARDRGIGYTF
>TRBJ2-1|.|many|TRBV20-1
TGCGGAACAGGGAATTCCTACAATGAGCAGTTCTTC
CGTGNSYNEQFF
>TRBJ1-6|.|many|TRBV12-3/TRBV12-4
TGTGCCAGCAGTTTAGGGCTCAATTCACCCCTCCACTTT
CASSLGLNSPLHF
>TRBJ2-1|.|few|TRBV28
TGTGCCAGCAGTTTGGCTAGCGTTAAAACTTACAATGAGCAGTTCTTC
CASSLASVKTYNEQFF
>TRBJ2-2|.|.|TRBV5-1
TGCGCCAGCAGCGTACACCCAATAAACACCGGGGAGCTGTTTTTT
CASSVHPINTGELFF
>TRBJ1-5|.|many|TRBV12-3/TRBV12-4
TGTGCCAGCAGTGTCCAGGGAAATCAGCCCCAGCATTTT
CASSVQGNQPQHF
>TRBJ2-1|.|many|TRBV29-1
TGCAGCGTCCTAGATCCAGGGAGCCTCAATGAGCAGTTCTTC
CSVLDPGSLNEQFF
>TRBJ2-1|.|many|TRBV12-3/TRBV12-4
TGTGCCAGCACCCTGGAGGGTGAGCAGTTCTTC
CASTLEGEQFF
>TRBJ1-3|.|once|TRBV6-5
TGTGCCAGCAGTTACGGCATAAGGGGGTCCTCTGGAAACACCATATATTTT
CASSYGIRGSSGNTIYF
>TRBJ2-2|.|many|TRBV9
TGTGCCAGCAGCGTACCACAGCGTACCGGGGAGCTGTTTTTT
CASSVPQRTGELFF